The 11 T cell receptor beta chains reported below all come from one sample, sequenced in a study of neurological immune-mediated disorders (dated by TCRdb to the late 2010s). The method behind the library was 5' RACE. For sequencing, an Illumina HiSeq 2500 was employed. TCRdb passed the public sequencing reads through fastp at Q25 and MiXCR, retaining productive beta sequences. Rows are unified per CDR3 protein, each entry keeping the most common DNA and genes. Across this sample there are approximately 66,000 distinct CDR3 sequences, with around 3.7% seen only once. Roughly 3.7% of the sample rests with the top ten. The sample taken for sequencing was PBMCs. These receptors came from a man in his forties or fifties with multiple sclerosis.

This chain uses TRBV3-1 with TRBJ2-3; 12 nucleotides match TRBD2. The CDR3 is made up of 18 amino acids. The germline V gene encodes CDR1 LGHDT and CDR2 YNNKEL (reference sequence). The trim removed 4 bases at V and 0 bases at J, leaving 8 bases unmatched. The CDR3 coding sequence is TGTGCCAGCAGCCCGCTAGCGGGGGGGCTAACTAGCACAGATACGCAGTATTTT. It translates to CASSPLAGGLTSTDTQYF.

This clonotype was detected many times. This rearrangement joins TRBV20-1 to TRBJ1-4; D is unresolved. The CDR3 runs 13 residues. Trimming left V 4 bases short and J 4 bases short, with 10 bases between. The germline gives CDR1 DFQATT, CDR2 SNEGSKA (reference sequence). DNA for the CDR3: TGCAGTGCTATCTTGGTTTATAATGAAAAACTGTTTTTT. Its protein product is CSAILVYNEKLFF.

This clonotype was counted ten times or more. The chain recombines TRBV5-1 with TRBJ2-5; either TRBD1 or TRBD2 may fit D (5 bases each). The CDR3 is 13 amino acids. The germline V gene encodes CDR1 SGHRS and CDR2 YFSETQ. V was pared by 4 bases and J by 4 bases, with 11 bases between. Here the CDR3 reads CASSDGTGETQYF. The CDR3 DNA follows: TGCGCCAGCAGCGACGGGACGGGAGAGACCCAGTACTTC. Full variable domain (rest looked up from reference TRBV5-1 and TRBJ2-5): KAGVTQTPRYLIKTRGQQVTLSCSPISGHRSVSWYQQTPGQGLQFLFEYFSETQRNKGNFPGRFSGRQFSNSRSEMNVSTLELGDSALYLCASSDGTGETQYFGPGTRLLVL.

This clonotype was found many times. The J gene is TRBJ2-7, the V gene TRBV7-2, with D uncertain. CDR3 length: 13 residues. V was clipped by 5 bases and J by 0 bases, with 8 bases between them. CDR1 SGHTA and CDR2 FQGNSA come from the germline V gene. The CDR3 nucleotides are TGTGCCAGCAGCCTAGGACCCTCCTACGAGCAGTACTTC. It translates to CASSLGPSYEQYF.

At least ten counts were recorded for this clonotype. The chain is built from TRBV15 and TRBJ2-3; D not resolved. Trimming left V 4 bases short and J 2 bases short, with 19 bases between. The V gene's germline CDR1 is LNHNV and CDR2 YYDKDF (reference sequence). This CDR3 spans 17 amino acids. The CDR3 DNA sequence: TGTGCCACCAGCATGCAGGCTATCAGCACATACACAGATACGCAGTATTTT. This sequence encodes CATSMQAISTYTDTQYF.

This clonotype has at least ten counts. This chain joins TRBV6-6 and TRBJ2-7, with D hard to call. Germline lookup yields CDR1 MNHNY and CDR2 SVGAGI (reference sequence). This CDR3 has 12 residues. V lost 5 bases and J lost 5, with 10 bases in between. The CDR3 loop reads CASSPINDEQYF. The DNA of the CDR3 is TGTGCCAGCAGTCCAATAAACGACGAGCAGTACTTC.

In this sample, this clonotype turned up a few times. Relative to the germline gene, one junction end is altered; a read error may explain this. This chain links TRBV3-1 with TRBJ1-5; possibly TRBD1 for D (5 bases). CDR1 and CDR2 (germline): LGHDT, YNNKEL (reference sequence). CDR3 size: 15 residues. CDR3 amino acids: CASSLTWRGGETQNF. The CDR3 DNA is TGTGCCAGCAGCCTAACGTGGAGGGGAGGGGAGACCCAGAATTTT. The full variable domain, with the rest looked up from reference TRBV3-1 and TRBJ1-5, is DTAVSQTPKYLVTQMGNDKSIKCEQNLGHDTMYWYKQDSKKFLKIMFSYNNKELIINETVPNRFSPKSPDKAHLNLHINSLELGDSAVYFCASSLTWRGGETQNFGDGTRLSIL.

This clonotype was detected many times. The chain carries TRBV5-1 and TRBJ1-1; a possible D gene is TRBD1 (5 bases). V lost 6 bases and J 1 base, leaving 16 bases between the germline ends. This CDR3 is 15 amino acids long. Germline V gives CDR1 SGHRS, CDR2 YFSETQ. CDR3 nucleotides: TGCGCCAGCAACCCAGACGGGGCAGGGAACACTGAAGCTTTCTTT. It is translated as CASNPDGAGNTEAFF.

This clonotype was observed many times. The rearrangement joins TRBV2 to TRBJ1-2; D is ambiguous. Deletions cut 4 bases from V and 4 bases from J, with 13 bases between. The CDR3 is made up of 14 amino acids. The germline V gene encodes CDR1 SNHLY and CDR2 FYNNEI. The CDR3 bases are TGTGCCAGCAGTGTGGAAGAGGGCGTCTATGGCTACACCTTC. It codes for CASSVEEGVYGYTF.

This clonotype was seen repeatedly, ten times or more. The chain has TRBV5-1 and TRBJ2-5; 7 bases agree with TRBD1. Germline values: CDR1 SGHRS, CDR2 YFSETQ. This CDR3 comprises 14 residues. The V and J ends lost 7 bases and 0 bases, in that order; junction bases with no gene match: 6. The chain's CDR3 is CASRLTGNQETQYF. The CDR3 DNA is TGCGCCAGCCGTCTGACAGGGAACCAAGAGACCCAGTACTTC. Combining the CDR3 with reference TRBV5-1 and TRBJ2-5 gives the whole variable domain KAGVTQTPRYLIKTRGQQVTLSCSPISGHRSVSWYQQTPGQGLQFLFEYFSETQRNKGNFPGRFSGRQFSNSRSEMNVSTLELGDSALYLCASRLTGNQETQYFGPGTRLLVL.

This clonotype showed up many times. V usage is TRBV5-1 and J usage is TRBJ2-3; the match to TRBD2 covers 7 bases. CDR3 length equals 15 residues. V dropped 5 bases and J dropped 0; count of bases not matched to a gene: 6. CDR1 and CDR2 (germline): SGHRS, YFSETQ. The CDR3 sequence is CASRISGPSTDTQYF. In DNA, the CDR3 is TGCGCCAGCAGAATTAGCGGGCCTAGCACAGATACGCAGTATTTT.